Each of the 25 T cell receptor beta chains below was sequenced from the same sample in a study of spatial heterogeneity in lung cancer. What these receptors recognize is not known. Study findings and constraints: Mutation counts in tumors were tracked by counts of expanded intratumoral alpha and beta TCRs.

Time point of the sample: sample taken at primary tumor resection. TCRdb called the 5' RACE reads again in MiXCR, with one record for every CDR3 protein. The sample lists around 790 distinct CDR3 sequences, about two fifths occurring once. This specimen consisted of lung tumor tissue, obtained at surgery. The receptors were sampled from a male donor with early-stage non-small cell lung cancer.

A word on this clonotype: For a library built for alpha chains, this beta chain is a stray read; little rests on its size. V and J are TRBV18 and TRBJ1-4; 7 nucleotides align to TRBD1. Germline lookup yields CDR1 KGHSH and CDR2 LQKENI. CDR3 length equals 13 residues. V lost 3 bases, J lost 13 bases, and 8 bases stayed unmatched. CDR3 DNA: TGTGCCAGCTCACCCTTACAGGGGAAGGCACTGTTTTTT. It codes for CASSPLQGKALFF. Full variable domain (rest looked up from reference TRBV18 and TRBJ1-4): NAGVMQNPRHLVRRRGQEARLRCSPMKGHSHVYWYRQLPEEGLKFMVYLQKENIIDESGMPKERFSAEFPKEGPSILRIQQVVRGDSAAYFCASSPLQGKALFFGSGTQLSVL.

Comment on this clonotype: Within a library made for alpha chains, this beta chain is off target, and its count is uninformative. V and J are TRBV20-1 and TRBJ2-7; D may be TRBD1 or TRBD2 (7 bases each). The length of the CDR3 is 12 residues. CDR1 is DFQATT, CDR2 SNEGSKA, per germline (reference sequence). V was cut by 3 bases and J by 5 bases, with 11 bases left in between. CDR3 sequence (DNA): TGCAGTGCTAGGCCAGGGGGGGACGAGCAGTACTTC. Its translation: CSARPGGDEQYF.

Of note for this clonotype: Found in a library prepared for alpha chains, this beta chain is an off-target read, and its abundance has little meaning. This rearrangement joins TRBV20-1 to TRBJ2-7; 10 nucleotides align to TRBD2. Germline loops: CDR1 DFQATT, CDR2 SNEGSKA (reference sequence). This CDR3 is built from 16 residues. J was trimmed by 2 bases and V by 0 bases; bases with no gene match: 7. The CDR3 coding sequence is TGCAGTGCTAGAGATCTGGCTAGCGGGAGAGCCTACGAGCAGTACTTC. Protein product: CSARDLASGRAYEQYF.

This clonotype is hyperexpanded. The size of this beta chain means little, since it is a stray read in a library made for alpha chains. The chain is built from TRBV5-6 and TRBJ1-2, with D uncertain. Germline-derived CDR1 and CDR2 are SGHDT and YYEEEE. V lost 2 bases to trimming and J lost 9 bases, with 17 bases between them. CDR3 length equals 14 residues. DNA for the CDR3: TGTGCCAGCAGCTTTACGACGGGAGTAAGGCGCTACACCTTC. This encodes CASSFTTGVRRYTF.

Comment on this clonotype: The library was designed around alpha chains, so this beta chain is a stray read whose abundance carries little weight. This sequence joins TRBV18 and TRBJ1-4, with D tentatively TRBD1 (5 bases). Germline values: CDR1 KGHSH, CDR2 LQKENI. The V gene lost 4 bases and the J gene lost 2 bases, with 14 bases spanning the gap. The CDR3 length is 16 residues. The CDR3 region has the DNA TGTGCCAGCTCACGATTCCACGGGGGTACTAATGAAAAACTGTTTTTT. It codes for CASSRFHGGTNEKLFF.

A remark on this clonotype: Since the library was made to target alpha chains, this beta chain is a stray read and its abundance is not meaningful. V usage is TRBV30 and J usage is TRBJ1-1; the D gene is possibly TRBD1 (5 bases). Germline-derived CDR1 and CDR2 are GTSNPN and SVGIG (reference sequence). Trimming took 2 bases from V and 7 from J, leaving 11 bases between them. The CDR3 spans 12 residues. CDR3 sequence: CAWSLGTVEAFF. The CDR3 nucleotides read TGTGCCTGGAGTTTGGGGACCGTTGAAGCTTTCTTT.

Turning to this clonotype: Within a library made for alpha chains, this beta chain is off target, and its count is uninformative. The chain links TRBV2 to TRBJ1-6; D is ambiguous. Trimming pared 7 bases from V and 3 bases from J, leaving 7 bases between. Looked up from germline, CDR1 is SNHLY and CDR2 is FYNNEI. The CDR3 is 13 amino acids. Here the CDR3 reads CASKSSYNSPLHF. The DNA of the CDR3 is TGTGCCAGCAAGAGTAGCTATAATTCACCCCTCCACTTT.

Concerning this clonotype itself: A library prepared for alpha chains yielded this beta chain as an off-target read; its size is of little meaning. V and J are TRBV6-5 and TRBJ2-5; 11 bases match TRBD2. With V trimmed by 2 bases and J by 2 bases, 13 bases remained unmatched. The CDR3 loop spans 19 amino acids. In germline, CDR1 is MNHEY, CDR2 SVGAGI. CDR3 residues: CASSYLSLAGGQIQETQYF. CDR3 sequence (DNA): TGTGCCAGCAGTTACCTGTCGCTAGCGGGAGGCCAAATTCAAGAGACCCAGTACTTC.

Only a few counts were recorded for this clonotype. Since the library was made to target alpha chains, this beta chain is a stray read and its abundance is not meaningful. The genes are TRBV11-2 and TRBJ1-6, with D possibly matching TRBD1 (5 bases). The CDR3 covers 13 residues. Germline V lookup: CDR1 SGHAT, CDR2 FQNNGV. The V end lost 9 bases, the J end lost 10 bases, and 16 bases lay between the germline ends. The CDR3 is CASTIKGYSPLHF. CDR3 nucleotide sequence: TGTGCCAGTACCATTAAGGGGTACTCACCCCTCCACTTT.

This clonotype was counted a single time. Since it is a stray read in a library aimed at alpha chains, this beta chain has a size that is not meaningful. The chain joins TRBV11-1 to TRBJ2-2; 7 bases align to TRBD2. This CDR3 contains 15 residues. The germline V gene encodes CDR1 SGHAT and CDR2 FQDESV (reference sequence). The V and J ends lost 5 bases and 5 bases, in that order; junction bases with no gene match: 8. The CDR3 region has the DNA TGTGCCAGCAGCCCCTGGGGGGGTTGGACCGGGGAGCTGTTTTTT. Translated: CASSPWGGWTGELFF.

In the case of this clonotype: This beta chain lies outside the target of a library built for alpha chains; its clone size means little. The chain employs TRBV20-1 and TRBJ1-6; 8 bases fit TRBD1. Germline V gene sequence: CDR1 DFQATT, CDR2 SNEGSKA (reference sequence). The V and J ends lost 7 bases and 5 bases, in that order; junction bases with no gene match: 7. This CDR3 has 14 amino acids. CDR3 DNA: TGCAGTGTCACGGGACAGGTGGATAATTCACCCCTCCACTTT. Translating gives CSVTGQVDNSPLHF.

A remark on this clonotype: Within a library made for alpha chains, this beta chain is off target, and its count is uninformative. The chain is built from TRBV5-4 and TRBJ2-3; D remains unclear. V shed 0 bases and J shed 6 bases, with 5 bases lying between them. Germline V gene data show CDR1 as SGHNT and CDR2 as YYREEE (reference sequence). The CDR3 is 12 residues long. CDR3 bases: TGTGCCAGCAGCTTGGACGGGGATACGCAGTATTTT. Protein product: CASSLDGDTQYF.

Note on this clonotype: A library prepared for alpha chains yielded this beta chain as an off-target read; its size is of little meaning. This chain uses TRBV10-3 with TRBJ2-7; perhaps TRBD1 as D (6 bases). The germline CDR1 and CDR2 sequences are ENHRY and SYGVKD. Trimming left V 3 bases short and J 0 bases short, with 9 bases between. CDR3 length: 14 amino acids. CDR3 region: CAISDQDSSYEQYF. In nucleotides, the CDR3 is TGTGCCATCAGTGACCAGGACAGCTCCTACGAGCAGTACTTC.

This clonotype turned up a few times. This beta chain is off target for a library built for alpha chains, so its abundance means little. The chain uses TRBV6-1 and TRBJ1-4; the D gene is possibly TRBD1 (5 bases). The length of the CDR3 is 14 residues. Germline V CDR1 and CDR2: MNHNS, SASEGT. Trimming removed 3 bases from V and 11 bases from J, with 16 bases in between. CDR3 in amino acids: CASSDGRVSEKLFF. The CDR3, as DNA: TGTGCCAGCAGTGACGGCAGGGTATCGGAGAAACTGTTTTTT.

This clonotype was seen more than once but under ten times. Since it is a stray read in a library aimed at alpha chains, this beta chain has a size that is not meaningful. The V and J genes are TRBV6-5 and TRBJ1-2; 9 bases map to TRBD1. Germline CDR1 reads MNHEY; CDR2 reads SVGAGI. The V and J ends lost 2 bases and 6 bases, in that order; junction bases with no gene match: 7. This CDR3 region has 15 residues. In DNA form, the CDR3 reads TGTGCCAGCAGTTACAGGACAGGGGAGGGAGATGGCTACACCTTC. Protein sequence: CASSYRTGEGDGYTF.

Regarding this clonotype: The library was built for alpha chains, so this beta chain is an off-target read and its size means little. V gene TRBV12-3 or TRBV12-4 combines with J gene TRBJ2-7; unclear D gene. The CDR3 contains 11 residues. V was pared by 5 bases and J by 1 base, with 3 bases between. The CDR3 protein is CASSVSYEQYF. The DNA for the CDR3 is TGTGCCAGCAGTGTATCCTACGAGCAGTACTTC.

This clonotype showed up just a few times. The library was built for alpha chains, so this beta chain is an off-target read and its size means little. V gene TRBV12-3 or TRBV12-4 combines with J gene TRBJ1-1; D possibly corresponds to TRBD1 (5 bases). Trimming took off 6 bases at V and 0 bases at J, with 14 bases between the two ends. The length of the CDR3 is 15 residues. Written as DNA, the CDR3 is TGTGCCAGCAGCCCTGGGGGAAGCATGAACACTGAAGCTTTCTTT. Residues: CASSPGGSMNTEAFF.

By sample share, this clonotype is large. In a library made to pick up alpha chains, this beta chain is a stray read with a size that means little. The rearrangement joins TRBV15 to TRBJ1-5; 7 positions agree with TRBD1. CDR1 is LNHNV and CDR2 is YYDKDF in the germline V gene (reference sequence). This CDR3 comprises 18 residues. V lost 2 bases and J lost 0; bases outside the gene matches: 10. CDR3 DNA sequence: TGTGCCACCAGCAGATTCCGGGACAGCCGTTATAGCAATCAGCCCCAGCATTTT. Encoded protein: CATSRFRDSRYSNQPQHF.

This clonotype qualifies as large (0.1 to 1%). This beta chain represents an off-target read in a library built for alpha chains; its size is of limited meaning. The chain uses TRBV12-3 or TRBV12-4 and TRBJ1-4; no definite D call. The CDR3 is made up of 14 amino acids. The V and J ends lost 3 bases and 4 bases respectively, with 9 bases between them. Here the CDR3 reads CASSLRQSNEKLFF. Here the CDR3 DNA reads TGTGCCAGCAGTTTGAGGCAGAGTAATGAAAAACTGTTTTTT.

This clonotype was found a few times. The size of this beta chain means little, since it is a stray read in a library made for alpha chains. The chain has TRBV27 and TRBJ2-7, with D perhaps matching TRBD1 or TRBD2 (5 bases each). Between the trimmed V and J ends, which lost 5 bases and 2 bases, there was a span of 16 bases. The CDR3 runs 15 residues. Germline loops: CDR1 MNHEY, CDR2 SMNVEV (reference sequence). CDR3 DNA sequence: TGTGCCAGCAGTCCGGGACCCAGGGTCCCCTACGAGCAGTACTTC. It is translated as CASSPGPRVPYEQYF.

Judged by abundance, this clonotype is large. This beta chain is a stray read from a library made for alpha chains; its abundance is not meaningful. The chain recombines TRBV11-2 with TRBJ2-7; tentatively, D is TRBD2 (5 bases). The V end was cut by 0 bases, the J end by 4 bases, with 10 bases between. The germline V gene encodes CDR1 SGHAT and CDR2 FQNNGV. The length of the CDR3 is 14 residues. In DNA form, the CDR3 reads TGTGCCAGCAGCTTAGATCCGGGAAGGTACGAGCAGTACTTC. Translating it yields CASSLDPGRYEQYF.

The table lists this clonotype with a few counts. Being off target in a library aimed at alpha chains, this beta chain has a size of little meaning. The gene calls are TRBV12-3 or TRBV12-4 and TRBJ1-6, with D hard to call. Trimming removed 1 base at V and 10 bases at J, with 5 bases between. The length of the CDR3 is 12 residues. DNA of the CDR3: TGTGCCAGCAGTTTAGGGCGGTCACCCCTCCACTTT. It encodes CASSLGRSPLHF.

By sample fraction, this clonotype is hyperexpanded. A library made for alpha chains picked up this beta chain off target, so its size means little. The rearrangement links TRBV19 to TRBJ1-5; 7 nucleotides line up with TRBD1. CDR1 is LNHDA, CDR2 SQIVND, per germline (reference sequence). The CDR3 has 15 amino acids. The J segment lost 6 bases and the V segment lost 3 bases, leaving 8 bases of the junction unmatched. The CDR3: CASSMRQGGGQPQHF. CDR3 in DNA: TGTGCCAGTAGTATGCGTCAGGGGGGCGGTCAGCCCCAGCATTTT.

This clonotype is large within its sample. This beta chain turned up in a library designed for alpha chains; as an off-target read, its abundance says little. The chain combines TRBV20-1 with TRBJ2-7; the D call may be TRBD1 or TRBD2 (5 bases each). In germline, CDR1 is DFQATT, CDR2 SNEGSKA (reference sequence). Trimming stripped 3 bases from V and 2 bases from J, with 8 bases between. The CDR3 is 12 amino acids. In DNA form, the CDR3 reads TGCAGTGCTAGTAGGGACCCCTACGAGCAGTACTTC. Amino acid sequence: CSASRDPYEQYF.

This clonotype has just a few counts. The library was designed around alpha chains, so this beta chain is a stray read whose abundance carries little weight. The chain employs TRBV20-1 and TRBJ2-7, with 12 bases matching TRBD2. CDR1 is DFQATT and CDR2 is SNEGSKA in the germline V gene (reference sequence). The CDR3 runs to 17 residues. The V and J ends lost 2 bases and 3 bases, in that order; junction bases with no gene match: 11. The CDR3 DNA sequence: TGCAGTGCTAGAACTGTGACTAGCGGGGGTTATCGCTACGAGCAGTACTTC. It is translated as CSARTVTSGGYRYEQYF.